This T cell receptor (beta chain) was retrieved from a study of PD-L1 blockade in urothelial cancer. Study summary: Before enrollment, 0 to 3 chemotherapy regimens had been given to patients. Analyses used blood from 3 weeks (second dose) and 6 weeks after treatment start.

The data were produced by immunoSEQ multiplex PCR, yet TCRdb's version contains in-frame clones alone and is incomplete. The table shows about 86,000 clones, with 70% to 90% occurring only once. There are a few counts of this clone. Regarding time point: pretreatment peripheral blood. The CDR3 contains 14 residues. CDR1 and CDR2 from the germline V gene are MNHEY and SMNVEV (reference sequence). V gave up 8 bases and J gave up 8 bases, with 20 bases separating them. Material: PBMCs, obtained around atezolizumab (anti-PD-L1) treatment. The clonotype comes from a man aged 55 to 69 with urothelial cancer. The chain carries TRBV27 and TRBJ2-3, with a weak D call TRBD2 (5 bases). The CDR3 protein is CASCWGSSVGTQYF. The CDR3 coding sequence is TGTGCCAGCTGCTGGGGAAGTAGCGTGGGTACGCAGTATTTT.